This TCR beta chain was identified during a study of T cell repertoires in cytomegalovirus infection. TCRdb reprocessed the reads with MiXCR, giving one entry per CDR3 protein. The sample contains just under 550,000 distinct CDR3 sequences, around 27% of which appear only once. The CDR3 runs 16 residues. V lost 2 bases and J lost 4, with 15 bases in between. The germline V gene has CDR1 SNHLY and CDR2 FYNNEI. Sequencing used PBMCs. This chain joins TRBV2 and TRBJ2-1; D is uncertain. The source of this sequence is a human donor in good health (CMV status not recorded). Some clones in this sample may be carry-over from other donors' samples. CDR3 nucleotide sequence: TGTGCCAGCAGTGAAACCCGCTTGTCGGATTACAATGAGCAGTTCTTC. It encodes CASSETRLSDYNEQFF.